The clone carrying this T cell receptor beta chain came up a few times. The antigen remains undetermined. The data originate from a study of T-cell memory formation after mild COVID-19. Whole-study findings and limits: Among CD4+ contracting clones, most were CM and EM, and CD8+ ones EMRA. Later expanders leaned CD4+, whereas day 15 to 85 contracting clones were balanced CD4/CD8.

Researchers used 5'RACE with constant-segment primers to make TCR alpha and TCR beta cDNA libraries that carry sample barcodes and UMIs. Each CDR3 protein is one row after TCRdb ran MiXCR on the 5' RACE reads. The sample consists of about 350,000 distinct CDR3 sequences, approximately 14% of them appearing once. From germline, CDR1 is ENHRY and CDR2 SYGVKD. V lost 6 bases and J 8 bases, leaving 23 bases between the germline ends. The length of the CDR3 is 16 residues. V and J are TRBV10-3 and TRBJ2-1; D possibly uses TRBD1 or TRBD2 (6 bases each). The origin of this receptor is a man between 18 and 35 years old who had mild COVID-19 (a few samples of this study predate the infection). Cell type and time point are not known. The sequencing input was PBMCs or a T cell subset sorted from them (not recorded which). CDR3: CAIRAGEGGSTDEQFF. CDR3 coding DNA: TGTGCCATCAGGGCTGGCGAGGGGGGCTCTACAGATGAGCAGTTCTTC.